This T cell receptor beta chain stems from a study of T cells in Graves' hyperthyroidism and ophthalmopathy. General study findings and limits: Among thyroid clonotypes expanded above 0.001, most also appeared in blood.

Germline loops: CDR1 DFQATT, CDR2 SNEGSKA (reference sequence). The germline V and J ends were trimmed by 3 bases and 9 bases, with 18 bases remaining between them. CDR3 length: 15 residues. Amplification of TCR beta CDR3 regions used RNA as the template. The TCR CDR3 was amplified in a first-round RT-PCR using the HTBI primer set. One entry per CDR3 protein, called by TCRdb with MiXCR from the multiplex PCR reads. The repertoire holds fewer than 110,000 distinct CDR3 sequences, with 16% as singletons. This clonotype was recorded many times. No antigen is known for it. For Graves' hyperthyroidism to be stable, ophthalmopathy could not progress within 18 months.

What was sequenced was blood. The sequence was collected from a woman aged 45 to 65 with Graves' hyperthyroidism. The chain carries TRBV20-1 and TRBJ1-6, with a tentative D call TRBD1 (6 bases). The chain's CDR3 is CSARIRRGGGSPLHF. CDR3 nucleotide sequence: TGCAGTGCTAGGATCCGGAGAGGGGGAGGTTCACCCCTCCACTTT.